Listed below are T cell receptor beta chains from one sample, sequenced in a study of human T cells and chemical hapten exposure. TCRdb redid the calling of the RACE reads with MiXCR, one entry per CDR3 protein. The sample lists over 85,000 distinct CDR3 sequences; 9% to 9.5% were seen once. This specimen was whole blood, taken in connection with sensitization to the hapten diphenylcyclopropenone (DPC). The source is a middle-aged woman with alopecia areata. Some clones in this sample may be carry-over from other donors' samples. Each CDR3 is given with its conserved first and last residue. The order of the fields is V gene, J gene, clone size, D gene, CDR3 length, CDR3 DNA, CDR3 protein. D genes are given only for firm matches. Not every row has a clone size; where given, it reads once, few, many or a size class.

v_call: TRBV28
j_call: TRBJ2-3
clone_size: .
d_call: .
cdr3_length: 14
cdr3_nt: TGTGCCAGCAGTCCCCACGGCCGCGGGGATACGCAGTATTTT
cdr3_aa: CASSPHGRGDTQYF

v_call: TRBV2
j_call: TRBJ2-7
clone_size: many
d_call: TRBD2
cdr3_length: 13
cdr3_nt: TGTGCCAGCAGTGAACTAGCGGGATACGAGCAGTACTTC
cdr3_aa: CASSELAGYEQYF

v_call: TRBV20-1
j_call: TRBJ1-4
clone_size: many
d_call: .
cdr3_length: 14
cdr3_nt: TGCAGTGCTCAACAGGGCCCAACTAATGAAAAACTGTTTTTT
cdr3_aa: CSAQQGPTNEKLFF

v_call: TRBV5-1
j_call: TRBJ2-2
clone_size: few
d_call: TRBD2
cdr3_length: 17
cdr3_nt: TGCGCCAGCAGCTCGCTGGGAAGCGGGAGAGGCACCGGGGAGCTGTTTTTT
cdr3_aa: CASSSLGSGRGTGELFF

v_call: TRBV10-3
j_call: TRBJ2-5
clone_size: few
d_call: .
cdr3_length: 16
cdr3_nt: TGTGCCATCAGTGAGTCGCCTTCGGCGGTAGGAGAGACCCAGTACTTC
cdr3_aa: CAISESPSAVGETQYF

v_call: TRBV6-5
j_call: TRBJ2-5
clone_size: few
d_call: .
cdr3_length: 14
cdr3_nt: TGTGCCAGCACCTCCGTTGGGGCTGGGGAGACCCAGTACTTC
cdr3_aa: CASTSVGAGETQYF

v_call: TRBV5-1
j_call: TRBJ1-1
clone_size: many
d_call: TRBD1
cdr3_length: 15
cdr3_nt: TGCGCCAGCAGCTCTCCGACAGGGGTGAACACTGAAGCTTTCTTT
cdr3_aa: CASSSPTGVNTEAFF

v_call: TRBV7-6
j_call: TRBJ2-1
clone_size: .
d_call: .
cdr3_length: 12
cdr3_nt: TGTGCCAGCAGCTTAGGAGGCCATGAGCAGTTCTTC
cdr3_aa: CASSLGGHEQFF

v_call: TRBV5-4
j_call: TRBJ1-1
clone_size: .
d_call: .
cdr3_length: 17
cdr3_nt: TGTGCCAGCAGCCCCCCCCGGGGGGTGGGAATAGGGACTGAAGCTTTCTTT
cdr3_aa: CASSPPRGVGIGTEAFF

v_call: TRBV20-1
j_call: TRBJ2-1
clone_size: .
d_call: TRBD2
cdr3_length: 16
cdr3_nt: TGCAGTGCTAGAGATTTCCGGGAGGGCACCTACAATGAGCAGTTCTTC
cdr3_aa: CSARDFREGTYNEQFF